This TCR beta chain was identified during a study of blood T cell repertoires in COVID-19. Sequenced by immunoSEQ multiplex PCR; TCRdb stores in-frame clones only, minus some. The repertoire consists of 150,000 to 180,000 clones, with 75% to 90% occurring once and the leading ten covering about 0.58%. The CDR3 runs to 14 residues. V lost 5 bases, J lost 6 bases, and 2 bases stayed unmatched. Germline CDR1 reads MNHEY; CDR2 reads SVGEGT. Sequencing used peripheral blood. This clonotype originated in a man between 60 and 75 years old with acute or convalescent COVID-19. The chain joins TRBV6-2 or TRBV6-3 to TRBJ1-6; 9 bases are a match to TRBD1. CDR3 region: CASSGTGTNSPLHF. The DNA of the CDR3 is TGTGCCAGCAGTGGGACAGGGACTAATTCACCCCTCCACTTT.